Each of the 5 T cell receptor beta chains below was sequenced from the same sample in a study of cytomegalovirus exposure and HLA in healthy donors. Profiled with immunoSEQ multiplex PCR; TCRdb holds only in-frame clones, not every one. The sample holds roughly 150,000 clones; about 90% are singletons and the top ten take about 9.4%. The sample was PBMCs. The receptors here all came from a young woman in good health and CMV-seropositive.

The J gene is TRBJ2-7, the V gene TRBV7-3, with TRBD2 as a possible D gene (6 bases). This CDR3 contains 14 residues. V lost 5 bases to trimming and J lost 0 bases, with 11 bases between them. Germline CDR1 and CDR2: SGHTA and FQGTGA. CDR3 residues: CASSESGPSYEQYF. The CDR3 DNA is TGTGCCAGCAGCGAAAGCGGGCCCTCCTACGAGCAGTACTTC.

This clone was seen more than once but under ten times. The rearrangement joins TRBV6-5 to TRBJ1-5; TRBD1 aligns across 9 bases. Per germline, CDR1 MNHEY and CDR2 SVGAGI. Trimming cost V 6 bases and J 3 bases; bases outside gene matches: 6. CDR3 length: 15 amino acids. CDR3 residues: CASRRQGGSNQPQHF. The CDR3 DNA follows: TGTGCCAGCAGGAGACAGGGGGGATCCAATCAGCCCCAGCATTTT.

The chain carries TRBV2 and TRBJ1-5; D might be TRBD1 (5 bases). The CDR3 has 15 residues. The V end was cut by 2 bases, the J end by 3 bases, with 11 bases between. CDR1 and CDR2 from the germline V gene are SNHLY and FYNNEI. CDR3 protein: CASSEQGRPNQPQHF. CDR3 nucleotide sequence: TGTGCCAGCAGTGAACAGGGCAGGCCCAATCAGCCCCAGCATTTT.

The chain employs TRBV30 and TRBJ1-3; D not resolved. Germline V gives CDR1 GTSNPN, CDR2 SVGIG (reference sequence). This CDR3 contains 12 residues. The germline V and J ends were trimmed by 8 bases and 6 bases, with 14 bases remaining between them. For the CDR3, the DNA is TGTGCCATGACTTTCCGAGAAAACACCATATATTTT. This encodes CAMTFRENTIYF.

The chain joins TRBV5-1 to TRBJ2-7, with D tentatively TRBD2 (5 bases). Looked up from germline, CDR1 is SGHRS and CDR2 is YFSETQ. Trimming pared 1 base from V and 5 bases from J, leaving 7 bases between. The CDR3 is 12 residues long. The CDR3, as DNA: TGCGCCAGCAGCTTGTCCGGGAACGAGCAGTACTTC. Residues: CASSLSGNEQYF. The whole variable domain, filled in from reference TRBV5-1 and TRBJ2-7, reads KAGVTQTPRYLIKTRGQQVTLSCSPISGHRSVSWYQQTPGQGLQFLFEYFSETQRNKGNFPGRFSGRQFSNSRSEMNVSTLELGDSALYLCASSLSGNEQYFGPGTRLTVT.